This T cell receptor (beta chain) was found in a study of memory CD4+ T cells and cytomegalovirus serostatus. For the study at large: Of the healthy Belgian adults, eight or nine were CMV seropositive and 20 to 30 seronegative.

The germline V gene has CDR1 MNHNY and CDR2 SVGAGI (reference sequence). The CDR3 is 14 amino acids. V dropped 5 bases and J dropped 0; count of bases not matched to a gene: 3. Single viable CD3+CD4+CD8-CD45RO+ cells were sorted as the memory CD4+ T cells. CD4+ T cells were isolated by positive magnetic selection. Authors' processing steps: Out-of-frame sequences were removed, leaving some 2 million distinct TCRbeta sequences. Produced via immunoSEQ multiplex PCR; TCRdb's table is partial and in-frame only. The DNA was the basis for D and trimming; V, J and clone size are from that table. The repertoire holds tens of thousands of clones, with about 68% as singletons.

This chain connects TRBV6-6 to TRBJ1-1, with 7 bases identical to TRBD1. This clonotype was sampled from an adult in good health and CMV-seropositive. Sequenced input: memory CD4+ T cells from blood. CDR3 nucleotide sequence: TGTGCCAGCAGTAGGACAGGCATGAACACTGAAGCTTTCTTT. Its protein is CASSRTGMNTEAFF.